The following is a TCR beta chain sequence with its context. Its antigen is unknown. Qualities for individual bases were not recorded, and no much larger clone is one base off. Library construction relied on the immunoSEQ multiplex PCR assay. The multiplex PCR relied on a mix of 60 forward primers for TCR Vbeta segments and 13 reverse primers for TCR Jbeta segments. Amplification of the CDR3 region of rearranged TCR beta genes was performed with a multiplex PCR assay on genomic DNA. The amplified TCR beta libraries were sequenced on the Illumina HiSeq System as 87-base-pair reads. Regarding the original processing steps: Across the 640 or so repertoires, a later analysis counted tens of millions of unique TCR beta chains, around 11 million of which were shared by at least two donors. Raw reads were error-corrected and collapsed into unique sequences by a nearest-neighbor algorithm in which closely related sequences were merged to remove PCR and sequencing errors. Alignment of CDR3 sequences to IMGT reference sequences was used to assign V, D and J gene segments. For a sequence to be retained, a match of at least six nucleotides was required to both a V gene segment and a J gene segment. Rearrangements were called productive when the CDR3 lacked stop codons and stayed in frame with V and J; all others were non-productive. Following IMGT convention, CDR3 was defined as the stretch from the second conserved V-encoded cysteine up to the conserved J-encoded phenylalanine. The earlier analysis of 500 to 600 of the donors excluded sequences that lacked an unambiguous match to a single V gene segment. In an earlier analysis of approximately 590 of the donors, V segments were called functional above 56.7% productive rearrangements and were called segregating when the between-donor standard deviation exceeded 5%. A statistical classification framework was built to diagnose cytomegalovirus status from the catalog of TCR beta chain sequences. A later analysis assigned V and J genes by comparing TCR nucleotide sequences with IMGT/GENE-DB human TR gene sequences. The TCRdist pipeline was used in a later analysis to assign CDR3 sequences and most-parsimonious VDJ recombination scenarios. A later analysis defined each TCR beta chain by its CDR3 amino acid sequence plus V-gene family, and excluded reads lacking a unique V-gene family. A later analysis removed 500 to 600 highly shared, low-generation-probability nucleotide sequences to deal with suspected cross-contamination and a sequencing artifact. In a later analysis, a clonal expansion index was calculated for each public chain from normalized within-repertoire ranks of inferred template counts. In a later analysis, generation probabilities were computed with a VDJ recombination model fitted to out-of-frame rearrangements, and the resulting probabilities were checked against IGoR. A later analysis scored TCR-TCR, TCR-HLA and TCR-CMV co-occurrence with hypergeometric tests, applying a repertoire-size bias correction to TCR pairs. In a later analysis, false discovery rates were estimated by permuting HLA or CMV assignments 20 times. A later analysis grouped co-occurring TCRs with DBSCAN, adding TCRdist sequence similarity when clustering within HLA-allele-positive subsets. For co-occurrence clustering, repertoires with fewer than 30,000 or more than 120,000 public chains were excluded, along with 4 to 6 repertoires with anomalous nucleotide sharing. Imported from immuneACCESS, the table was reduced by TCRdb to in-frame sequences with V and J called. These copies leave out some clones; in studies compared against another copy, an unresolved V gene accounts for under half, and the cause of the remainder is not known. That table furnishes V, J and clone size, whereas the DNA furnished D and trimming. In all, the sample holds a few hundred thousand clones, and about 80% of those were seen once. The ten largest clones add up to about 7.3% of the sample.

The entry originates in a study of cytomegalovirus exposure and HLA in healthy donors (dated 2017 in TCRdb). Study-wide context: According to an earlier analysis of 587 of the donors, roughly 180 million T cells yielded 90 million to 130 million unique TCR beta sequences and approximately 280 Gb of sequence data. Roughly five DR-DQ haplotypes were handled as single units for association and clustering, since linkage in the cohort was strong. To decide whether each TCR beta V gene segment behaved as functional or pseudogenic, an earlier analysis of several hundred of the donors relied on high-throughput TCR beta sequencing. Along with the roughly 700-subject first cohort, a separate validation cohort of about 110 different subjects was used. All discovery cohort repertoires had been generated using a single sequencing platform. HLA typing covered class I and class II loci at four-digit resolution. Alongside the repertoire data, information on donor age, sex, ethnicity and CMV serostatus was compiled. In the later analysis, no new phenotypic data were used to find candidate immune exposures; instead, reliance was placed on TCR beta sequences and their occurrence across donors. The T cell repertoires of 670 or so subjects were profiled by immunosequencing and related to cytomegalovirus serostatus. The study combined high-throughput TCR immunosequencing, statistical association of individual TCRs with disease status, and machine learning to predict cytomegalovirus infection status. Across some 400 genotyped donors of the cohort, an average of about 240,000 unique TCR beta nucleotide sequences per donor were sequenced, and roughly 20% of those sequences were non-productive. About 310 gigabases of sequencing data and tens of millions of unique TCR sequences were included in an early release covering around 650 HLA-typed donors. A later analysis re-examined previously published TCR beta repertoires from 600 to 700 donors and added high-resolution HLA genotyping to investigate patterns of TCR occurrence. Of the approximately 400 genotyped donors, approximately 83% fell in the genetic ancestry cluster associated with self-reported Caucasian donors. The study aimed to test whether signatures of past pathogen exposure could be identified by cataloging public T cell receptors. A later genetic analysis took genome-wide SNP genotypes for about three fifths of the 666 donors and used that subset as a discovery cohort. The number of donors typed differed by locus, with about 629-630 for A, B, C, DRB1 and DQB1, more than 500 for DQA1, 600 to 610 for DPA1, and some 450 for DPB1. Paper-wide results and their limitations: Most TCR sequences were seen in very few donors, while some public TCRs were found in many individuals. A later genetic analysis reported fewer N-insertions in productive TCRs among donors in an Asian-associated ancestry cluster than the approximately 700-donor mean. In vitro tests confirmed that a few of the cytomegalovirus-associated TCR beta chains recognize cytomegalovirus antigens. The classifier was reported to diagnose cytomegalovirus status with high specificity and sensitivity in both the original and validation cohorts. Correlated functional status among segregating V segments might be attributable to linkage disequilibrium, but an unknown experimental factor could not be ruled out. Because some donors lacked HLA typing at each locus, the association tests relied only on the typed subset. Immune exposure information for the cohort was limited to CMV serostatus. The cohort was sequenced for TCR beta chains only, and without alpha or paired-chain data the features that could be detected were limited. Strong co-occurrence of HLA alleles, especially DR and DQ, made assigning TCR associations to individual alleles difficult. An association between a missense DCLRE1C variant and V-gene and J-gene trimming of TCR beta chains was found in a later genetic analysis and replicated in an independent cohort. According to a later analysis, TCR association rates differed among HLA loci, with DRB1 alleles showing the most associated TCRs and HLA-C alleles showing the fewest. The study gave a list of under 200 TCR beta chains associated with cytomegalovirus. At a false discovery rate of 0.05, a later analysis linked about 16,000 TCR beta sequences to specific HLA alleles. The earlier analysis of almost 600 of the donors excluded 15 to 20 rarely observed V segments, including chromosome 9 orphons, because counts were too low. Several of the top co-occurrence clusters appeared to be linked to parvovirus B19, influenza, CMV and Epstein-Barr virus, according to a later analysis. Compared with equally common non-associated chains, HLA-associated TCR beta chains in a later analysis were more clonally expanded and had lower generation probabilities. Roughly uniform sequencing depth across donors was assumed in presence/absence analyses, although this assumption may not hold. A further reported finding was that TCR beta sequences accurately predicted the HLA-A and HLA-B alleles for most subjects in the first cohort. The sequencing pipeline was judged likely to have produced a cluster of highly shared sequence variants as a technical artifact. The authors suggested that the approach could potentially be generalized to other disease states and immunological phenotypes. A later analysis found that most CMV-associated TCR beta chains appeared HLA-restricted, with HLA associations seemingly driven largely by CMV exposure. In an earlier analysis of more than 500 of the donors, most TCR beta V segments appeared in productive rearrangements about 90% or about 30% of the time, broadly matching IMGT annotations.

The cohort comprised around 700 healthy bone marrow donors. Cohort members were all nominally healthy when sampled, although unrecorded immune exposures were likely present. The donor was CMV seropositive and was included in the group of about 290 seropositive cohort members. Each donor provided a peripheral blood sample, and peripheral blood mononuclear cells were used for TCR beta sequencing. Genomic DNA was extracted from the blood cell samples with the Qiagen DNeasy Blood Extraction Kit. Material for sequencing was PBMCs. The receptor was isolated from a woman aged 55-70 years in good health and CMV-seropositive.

The CDR3 reads CASSPADTQYF. The sequenced DNA: TGTGCCAGCAGCCCGGCAGATACGCAGTATTTT. The sequence is built from TRBV7-9 and TRBJ2-3; no D segment can be confidently identified. In the germline V gene (reference sequence), CDR1 corresponds to SEHNR and CDR2 to FQNEAQ. Relative to germline, V is 5 bases shorter and J is 4 bases shorter, with 4 bases between their ends. The CDR3 runs 11 amino acids, cysteine and phenylalanine included. The read is trimmed to its CDR3 DNA, 33 bases read in frame from base 1.